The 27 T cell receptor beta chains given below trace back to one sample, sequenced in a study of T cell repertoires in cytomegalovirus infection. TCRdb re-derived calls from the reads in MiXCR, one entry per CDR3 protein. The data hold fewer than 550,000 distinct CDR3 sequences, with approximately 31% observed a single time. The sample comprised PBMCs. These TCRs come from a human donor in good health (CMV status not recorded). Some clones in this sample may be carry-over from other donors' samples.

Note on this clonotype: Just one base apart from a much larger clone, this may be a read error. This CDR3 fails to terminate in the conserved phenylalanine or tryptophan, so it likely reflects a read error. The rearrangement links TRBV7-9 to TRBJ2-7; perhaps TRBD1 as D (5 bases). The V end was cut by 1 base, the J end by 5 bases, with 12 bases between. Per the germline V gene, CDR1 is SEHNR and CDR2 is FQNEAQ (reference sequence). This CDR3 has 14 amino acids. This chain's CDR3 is CASSLVGPLHEQYL. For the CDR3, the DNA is TGTGCCAGCAGCTTAGTGGGGCCTCTCCACGAGCAGTACTTA.

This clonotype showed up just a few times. This CDR3 reads CASSFDSVAPLHF. For the CDR3, the DNA is TGTGCCAGCAGTTTTGACTCGGTAGCACCCCTCCACTTT. This chain connects TRBV28 to TRBJ1-6; D unresolved. V was clipped by 3 bases and J by 11 bases, with 11 bases between them. The CDR3 is 13 amino acids. Germline V gene lookup returns CDR1 MDHEN and CDR2 SYDVKM.

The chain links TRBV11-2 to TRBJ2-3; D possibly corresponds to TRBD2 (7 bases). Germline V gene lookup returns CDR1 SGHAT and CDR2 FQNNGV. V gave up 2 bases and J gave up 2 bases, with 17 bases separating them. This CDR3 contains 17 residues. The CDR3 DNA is TGTGCCAGCAGCTTAAGGCGCGGGGGCCACTCCACAGATACGCAGTATTTT. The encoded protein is CASSLRRGGHSTDTQYF.

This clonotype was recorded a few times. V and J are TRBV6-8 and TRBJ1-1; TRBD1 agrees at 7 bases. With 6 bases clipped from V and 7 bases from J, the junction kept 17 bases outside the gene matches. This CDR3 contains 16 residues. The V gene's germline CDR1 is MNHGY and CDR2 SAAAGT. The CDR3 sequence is CASRPDRAELRIEAFF. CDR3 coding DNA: TGTGCCAGCAGGCCAGACAGGGCCGAACTGCGGATTGAAGCTTTCTTT.

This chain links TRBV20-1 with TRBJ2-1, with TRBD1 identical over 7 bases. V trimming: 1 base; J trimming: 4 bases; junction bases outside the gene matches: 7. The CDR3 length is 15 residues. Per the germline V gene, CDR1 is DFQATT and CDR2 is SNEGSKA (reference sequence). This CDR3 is CSARAGTAPYNEQFF. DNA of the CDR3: TGCAGTGCTAGAGCCGGGACAGCCCCTTACAATGAGCAGTTCTTC.

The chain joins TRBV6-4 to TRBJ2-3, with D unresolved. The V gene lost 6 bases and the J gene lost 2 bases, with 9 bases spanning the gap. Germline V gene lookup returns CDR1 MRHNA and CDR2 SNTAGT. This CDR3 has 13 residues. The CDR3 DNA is TGTGCCAGCAGCGACACATACACAGATACGCAGTATTTT. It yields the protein CASSDTYTDTQYF.

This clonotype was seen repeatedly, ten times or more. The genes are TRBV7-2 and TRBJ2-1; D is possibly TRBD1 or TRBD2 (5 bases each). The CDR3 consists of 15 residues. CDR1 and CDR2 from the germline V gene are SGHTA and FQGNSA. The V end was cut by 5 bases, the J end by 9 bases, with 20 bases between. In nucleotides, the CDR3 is TGTGCCAGCAGCCCCGGGACCCTTCAGGGCGGTGAGCAGTTCTTC. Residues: CASSPGTLQGGEQFF.

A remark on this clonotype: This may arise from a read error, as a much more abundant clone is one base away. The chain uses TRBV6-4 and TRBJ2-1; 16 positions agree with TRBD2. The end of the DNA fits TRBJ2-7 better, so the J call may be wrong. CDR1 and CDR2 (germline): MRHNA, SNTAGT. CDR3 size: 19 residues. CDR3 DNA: TGTGCCAGCAGTGATGAGGGACTAGCGGGGGGGCCGCCGGGTAATGAGCAGTACTTC. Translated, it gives CASSDEGLAGGPPGNEQYF.

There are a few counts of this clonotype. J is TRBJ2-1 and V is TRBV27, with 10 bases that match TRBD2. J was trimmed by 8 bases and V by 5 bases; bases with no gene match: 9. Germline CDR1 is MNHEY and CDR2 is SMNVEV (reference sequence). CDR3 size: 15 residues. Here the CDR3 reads CASSISGGFIYEQFF. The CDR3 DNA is TGTGCCAGCAGTATTAGCGGGGGGTTCATCTATGAGCAGTTCTTC.

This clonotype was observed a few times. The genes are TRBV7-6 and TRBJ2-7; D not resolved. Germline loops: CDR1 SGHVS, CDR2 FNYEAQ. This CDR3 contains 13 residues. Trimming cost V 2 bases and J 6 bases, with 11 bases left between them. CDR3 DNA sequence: TGTGCCAGCAGCTTACTACACCCCGGCGAGCAGTACTTC. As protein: CASSLLHPGEQYF. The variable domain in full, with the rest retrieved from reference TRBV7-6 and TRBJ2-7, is GAGVSQSPRYKVTKRGQDVALRCDPISGHVSLYWYRQALGQGPEFLTYFNYEAQQDKSGLPNDRFSAERPEGSISTLTIQRTEQRDSAMYRCASSLLHPGEQYFGPGTRLTVT.

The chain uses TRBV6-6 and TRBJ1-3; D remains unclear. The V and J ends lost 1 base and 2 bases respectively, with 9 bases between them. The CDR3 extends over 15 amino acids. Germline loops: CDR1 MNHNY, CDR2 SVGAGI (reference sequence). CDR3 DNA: TGTGCCAGCAGTTACTTCTTGGAGGCTGGAAACACCATATATTTT. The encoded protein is CASSYFLEAGNTIYF.

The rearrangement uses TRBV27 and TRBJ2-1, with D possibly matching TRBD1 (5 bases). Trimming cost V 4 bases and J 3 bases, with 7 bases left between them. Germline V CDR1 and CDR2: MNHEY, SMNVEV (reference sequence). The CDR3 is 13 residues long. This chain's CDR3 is CASSWQGYNEQFF. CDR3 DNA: TGTGCCAGCAGTTGGCAGGGCTACAATGAGCAGTTCTTC.

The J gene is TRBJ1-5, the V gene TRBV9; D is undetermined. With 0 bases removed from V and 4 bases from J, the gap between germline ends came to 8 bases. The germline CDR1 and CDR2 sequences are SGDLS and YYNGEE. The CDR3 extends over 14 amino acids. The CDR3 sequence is CASSVAGGNQPQHF. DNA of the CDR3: TGTGCCAGCAGCGTAGCGGGCGGTAATCAGCCCCAGCATTTT.

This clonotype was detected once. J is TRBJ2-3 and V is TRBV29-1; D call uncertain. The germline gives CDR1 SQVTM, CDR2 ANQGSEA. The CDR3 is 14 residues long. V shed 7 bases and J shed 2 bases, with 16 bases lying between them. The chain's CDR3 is CSALEGLYTDTQYF. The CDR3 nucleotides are TGCAGCGCTCTCGAAGGTCTCTACACAGATACGCAGTATTTT.

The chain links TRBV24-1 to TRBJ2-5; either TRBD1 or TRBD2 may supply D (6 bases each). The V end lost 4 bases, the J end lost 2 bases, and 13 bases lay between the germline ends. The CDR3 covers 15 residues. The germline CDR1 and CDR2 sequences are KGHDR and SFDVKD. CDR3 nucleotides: TGTGCCACCAGTGAAATGAGGGGGGATCAAGAGACCCAGTACTTC. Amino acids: CATSEMRGDQETQYF.

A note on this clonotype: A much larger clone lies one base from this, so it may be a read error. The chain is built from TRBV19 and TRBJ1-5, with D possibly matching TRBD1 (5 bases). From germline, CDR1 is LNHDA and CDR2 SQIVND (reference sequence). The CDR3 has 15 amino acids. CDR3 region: CAISLDGARNQPQHF. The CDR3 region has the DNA TGTGCCATTAGTCTGGACGGGGCCCGCAATCAGCCCCAGCATTTT. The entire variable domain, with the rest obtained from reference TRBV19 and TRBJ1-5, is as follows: DGGITQSPKYLFRKEGQNVTLSCEQNLNHDAMYWYRQDPGQGLRLIYYSQIVNDFQKGDIAEGYSVSREKKESFPLTVTSAQKNPTAFYLCAISLDGARNQPQHFGDGTRLSIL.

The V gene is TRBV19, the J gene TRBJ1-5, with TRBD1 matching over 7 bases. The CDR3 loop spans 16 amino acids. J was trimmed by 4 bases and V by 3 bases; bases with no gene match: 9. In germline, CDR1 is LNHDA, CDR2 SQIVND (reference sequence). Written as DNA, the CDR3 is TGTGCCAGTAGTATTATGGCACAGGGGACAAATCAGCCCCAGCATTTT. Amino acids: CASSIMAQGTNQPQHF.

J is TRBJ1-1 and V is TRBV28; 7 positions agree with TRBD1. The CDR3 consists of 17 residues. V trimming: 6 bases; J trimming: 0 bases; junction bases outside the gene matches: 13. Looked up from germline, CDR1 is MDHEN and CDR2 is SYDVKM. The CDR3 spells CASSPTLGQDMNTEAFF. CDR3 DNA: TGTGCCAGCAGCCCAACTTTAGGACAGGATATGAACACTGAAGCTTTCTTT.

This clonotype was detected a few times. The CDR3 DNA is TGTGCCAGCAGCTTAGGTATCGGGACCAAAAACATTCAGTACTTC. This sequence encodes CASSLGIGTKNIQYF. V and J are TRBV7-2 and TRBJ2-4, with D tentatively TRBD2 (5 bases). V was pared by 1 base and J by 2 bases, with 9 bases between. This CDR3 is 15 amino acids long. Per germline, CDR1 SGHTA and CDR2 FQGNSA.

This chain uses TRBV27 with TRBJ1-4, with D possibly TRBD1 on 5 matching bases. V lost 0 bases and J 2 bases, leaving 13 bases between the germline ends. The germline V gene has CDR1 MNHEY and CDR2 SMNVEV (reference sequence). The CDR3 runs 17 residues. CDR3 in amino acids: CASSLSGTGSTNEKLFF. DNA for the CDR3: TGTGCCAGCAGTTTATCAGGGACTGGGAGCACTAATGAAAAACTGTTTTTT.

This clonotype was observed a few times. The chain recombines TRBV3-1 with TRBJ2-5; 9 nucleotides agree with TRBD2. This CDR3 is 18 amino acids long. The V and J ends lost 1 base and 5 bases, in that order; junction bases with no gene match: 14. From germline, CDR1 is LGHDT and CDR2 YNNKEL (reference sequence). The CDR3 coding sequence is TGTGCCAGCAGCCAAGTAGCTAGCGGGGTGCCCTTTGGGGAGACCCAGTACTTC. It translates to CASSQVASGVPFGETQYF.

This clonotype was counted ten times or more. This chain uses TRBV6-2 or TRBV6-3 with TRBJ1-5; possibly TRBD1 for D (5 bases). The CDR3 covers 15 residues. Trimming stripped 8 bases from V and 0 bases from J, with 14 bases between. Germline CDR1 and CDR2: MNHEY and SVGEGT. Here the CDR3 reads CASGAGTHSNQPQHF. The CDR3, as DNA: TGTGCCAGCGGGGCCGGGACCCATAGCAATCAGCCCCAGCATTTT.

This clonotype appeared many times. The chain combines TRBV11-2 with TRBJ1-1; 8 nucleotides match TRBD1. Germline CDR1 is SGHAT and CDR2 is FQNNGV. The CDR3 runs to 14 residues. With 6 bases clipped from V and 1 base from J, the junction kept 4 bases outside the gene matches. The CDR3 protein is CASRPGQGNTEAFF. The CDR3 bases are TGTGCCAGCAGACCAGGACAGGGGAACACTGAAGCTTTCTTT.

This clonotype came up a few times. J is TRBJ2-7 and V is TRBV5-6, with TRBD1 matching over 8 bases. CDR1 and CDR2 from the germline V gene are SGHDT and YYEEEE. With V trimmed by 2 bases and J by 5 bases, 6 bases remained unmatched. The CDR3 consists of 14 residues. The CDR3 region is CASSFGQGTDEQYF. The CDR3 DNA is TGTGCCAGCAGCTTTGGACAGGGAACTGACGAGCAGTACTTC.

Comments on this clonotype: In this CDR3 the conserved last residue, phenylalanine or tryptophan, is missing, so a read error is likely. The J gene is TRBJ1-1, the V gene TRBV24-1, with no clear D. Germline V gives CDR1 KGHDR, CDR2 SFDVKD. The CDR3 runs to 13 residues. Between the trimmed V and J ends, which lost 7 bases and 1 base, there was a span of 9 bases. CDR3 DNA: TGTGCCACCAGGTCACAAGGGAACACTGAAGCTTTCTGT. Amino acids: CATRSQGNTEAFC.

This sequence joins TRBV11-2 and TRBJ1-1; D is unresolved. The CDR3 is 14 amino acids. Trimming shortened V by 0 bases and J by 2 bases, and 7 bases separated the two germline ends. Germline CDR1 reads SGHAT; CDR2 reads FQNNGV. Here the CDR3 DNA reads TGTGCCAGCAGCTTAGATATGGCCAACACTGAAGCTTTCTTT. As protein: CASSLDMANTEAFF.

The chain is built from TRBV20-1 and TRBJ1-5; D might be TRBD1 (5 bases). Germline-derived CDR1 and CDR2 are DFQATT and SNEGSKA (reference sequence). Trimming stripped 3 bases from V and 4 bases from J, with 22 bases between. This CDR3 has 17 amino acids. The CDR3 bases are TGCAGTGCTAGGGAGCAAGGGGAATATATTAGGAATCAGCCCCAGCATTTT. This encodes CSAREQGEYIRNQPQHF.